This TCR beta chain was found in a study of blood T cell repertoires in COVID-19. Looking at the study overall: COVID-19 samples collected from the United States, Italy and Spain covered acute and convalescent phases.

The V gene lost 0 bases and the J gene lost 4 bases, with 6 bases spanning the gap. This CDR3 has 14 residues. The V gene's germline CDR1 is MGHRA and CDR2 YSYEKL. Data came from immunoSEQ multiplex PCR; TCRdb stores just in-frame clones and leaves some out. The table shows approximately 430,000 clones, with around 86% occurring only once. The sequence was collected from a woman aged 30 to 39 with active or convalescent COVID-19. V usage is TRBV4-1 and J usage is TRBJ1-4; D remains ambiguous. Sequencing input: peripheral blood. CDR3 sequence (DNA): TGCGCCAGCAGCCAAGATCCGGTTAATGAAAAACTGTTTTTT. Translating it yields CASSQDPVNEKLFF.